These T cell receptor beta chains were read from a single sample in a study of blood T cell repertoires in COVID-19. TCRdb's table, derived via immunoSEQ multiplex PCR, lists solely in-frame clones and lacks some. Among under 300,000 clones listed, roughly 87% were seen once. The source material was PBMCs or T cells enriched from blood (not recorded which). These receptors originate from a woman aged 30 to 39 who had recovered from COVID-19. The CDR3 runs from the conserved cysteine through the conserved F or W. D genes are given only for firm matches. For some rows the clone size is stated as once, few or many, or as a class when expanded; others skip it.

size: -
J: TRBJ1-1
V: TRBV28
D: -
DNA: TGTGCCAGCAGTTGGGGGGGGCCGGGCACTGAAGCTTTCTTT
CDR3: CASSWGGPGTEAFF

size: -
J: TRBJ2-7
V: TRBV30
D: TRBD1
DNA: TGTGCCTGGAGTGCCCTTGGGGTGGACAGGGGGCGTTTC
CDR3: CAWSALGVDRGRF

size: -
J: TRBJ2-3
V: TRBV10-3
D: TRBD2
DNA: TGTGCCATCAGTGAGGGGACTAGCGTTTTATACACAGATACGCAGTATTTT
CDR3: CAISEGTSVLYTDTQYF

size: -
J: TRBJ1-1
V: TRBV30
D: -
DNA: TGTGCCTGGAGTCATGTGGGGGGTAGCACTGAAGCTTTCTTT
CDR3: CAWSHVGGSTEAFF

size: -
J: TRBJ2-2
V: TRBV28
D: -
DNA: TGTGCCAGCAGTTTAAGGACTGGGGAGCTGTTTTTT
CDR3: CASSLRTGELFF

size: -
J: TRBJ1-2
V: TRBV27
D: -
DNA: TGTGCCAGCAGTTTACCCCCGTTGAGGGCCAACTATGGCTACACCTTC
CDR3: CASSLPPLRANYGYTF

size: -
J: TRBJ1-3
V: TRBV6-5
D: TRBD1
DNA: TGTGCCAGCAGTTCCGCGGGACAGGGGGCTGGAAACACCATATATTTT
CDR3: CASSSAGQGAGNTIYF

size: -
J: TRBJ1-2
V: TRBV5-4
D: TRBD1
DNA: TGTGCCAGCAGCTTGGGTTCCCGAGGTCCGGGACAGGGAAACTATGGCTACACCTTC
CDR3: CASSLGSRGPGQGNYGYTF

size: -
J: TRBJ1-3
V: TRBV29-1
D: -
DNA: TGCAGCGTTAGTTTGGCAACAGGGTGGACTGGAAACACCATATATTTT
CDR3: CSVSLATGWTGNTIYF

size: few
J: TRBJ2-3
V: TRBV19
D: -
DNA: TGTGCCAGTAGTCCCTCCCTAGGGGGGGGGAGTCGAGGCACAGATACGCAGTATTTT
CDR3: CASSPSLGGGSRGTDTQYF

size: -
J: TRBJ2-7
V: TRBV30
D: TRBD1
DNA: TGTGCCTGGAGTGTAGGGGGACAGGGGAACTTC
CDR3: CAWSVGGQGNF

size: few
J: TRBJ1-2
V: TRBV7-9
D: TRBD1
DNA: TGTGCCAGCAGCCCGCTGAGGGGGCTCGGTGGCTACACCTTC
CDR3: CASSPLRGLGGYTF

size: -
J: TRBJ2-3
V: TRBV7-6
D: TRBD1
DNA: TGTGCCAGCACCTCAGGGACAGAGAGTGGTCCTAGCACAGATACGCAGTATTTT
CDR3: CASTSGTESGPSTDTQYF

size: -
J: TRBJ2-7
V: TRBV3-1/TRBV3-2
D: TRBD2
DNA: TGTGCCAGCAGCCAGAGTAGCGGGAGCACCACCTACGAGCAGTACTTC
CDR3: CASSQSSGSTTYEQYF

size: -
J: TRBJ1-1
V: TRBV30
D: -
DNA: TGTGCCTGGAGTCCCTTAGCTGAAGCTTTCTTT
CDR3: CAWSPLAEAFF

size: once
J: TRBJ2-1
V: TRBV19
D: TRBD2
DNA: TGTGCCAGTAGTACGACTAGCGGGAGGGCCAATGAGCAGTTCTTC
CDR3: CASSTTSGRANEQFF

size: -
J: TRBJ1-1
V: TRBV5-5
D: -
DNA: TGTGCCAGCAGCGGTTCGACTGAGAAGTGGACTGAAGCTTTCTTT
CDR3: CASSGSTEKWTEAFF

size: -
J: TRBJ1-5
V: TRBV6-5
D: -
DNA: TGTGCCAGCGTTACAGGGAGCCAGCCCCAGCATTTT
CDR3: CASVTGSQPQHF

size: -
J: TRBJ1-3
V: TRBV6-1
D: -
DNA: TGTGCCAGCAGTGAAGTTGGGAGACTCTCTGGAAACACCATATATTTT
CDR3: CASSEVGRLSGNTIYF

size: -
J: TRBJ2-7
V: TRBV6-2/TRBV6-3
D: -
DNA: TGTGCCAGCAGTTACTCGACTAGCTCCTACGAGCAGTACTTC
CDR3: CASSYSTSSYEQYF

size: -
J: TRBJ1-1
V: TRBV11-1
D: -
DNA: TGTGCCAGCAGCTTACTTCGAGGTGAAGCTTTCTTT
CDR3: CASSLLRGEAFF

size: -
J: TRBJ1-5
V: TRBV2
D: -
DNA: TGTGCCAGCAGTGAAGAGGGGTATAGCAATCAGCCCCAGCATTTT
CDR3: CASSEEGYSNQPQHF

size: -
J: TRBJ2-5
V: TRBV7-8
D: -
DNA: TGTGCCAGCAGCTTTAACCCCGGACCTCAGGGCGAGACCCAGTACTTC
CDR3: CASSFNPGPQGETQYF

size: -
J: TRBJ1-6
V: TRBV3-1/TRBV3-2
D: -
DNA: TGTGCCAGCAGCCAAGTCCCTCTGGGCTTTCGTTCACCCCTCCACTTT
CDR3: CASSQVPLGFRSPLHF

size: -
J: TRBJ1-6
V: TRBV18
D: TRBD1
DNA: TGTGCCAGCTCACCAAGGTCGGACAGGGTAAATTCACCCCTCCACTTT
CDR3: CASSPRSDRVNSPLHF

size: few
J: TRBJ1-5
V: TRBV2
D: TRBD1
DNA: TGTGCCAGCAGAACCGGGACAGGGGCCAATCAGCCCCAGCATTTT
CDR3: CASRTGTGANQPQHF

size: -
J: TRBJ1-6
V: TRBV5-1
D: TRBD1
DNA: TGCGCCAGCAGCTTGGACAGGGGCAATAATTCACCCCTCCACTTT
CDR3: CASSLDRGNNSPLHF

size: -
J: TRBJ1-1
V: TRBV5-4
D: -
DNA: TGTGCCAGCAGCCTGGGACACTCAAACAATGTTGAAGCTTTCTTT
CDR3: CASSLGHSNNVEAFF

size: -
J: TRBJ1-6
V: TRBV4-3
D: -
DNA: TGCGCCAGCAGCCAAGAGGGGGCCCAGGTATCCGCCTATAATTCACCCCTCCACTTT
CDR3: CASSQEGAQVSAYNSPLHF

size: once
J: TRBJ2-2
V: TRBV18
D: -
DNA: TGTGCCAGCTCACCATCGGACACCGGGGAGCTGTTTTTT
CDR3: CASSPSDTGELFF

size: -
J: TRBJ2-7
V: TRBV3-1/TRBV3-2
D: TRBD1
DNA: TGTGCCAGCAGGGATAACAGGGGATCGTACGAGCAGTACTTC
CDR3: CASRDNRGSYEQYF

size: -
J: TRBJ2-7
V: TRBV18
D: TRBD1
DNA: TGTGCCAGCTCACCGGACAGGGGGCAAAAGGGGGGAACCTACGAGCAGTACTTC
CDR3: CASSPDRGQKGGTYEQYF

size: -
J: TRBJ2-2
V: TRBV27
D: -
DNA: TGTGCCAGCAGTTTAACCGGGACACTTAACACCGGGGAGCTGTTTTTT
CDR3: CASSLTGTLNTGELFF

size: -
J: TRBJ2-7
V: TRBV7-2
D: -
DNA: TGTGCCAGCAGCTTACCCCTTACTAACGGCTACGAGCAGTACTTC
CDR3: CASSLPLTNGYEQYF

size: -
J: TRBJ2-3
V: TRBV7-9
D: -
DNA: TGTGCCAGCAGCTGGGGGGGCACAGATACGCAGTATTTT
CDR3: CASSWGGTDTQYF

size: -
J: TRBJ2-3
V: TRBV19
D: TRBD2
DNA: TGTGCCAGTAGTAGGGTGGGACTAGCGGGGGGGCCAGATACGCAGTATTTT
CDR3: CASSRVGLAGGPDTQYF

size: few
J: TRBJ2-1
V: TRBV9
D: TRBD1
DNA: TGTGCCAGCAGCGAAGTCCCGGGACAGGGAATCGGGTCCTACAATGAGCAGTTCTTC
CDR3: CASSEVPGQGIGSYNEQFF

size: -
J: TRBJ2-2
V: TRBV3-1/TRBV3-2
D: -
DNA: TGTGCCAGCAGCCAAGTGTCGACAGCGAACACCGGGGAGCTGTTTTTT
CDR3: CASSQVSTANTGELFF

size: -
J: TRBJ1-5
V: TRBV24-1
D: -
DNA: TGTGCCACCAGTGATCCGGGGAGAAATCAGCCCCAGCATTTT
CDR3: CATSDPGRNQPQHF

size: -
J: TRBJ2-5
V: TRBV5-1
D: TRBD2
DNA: TGCGCCAGCAGCTCAATAGCGGGGCAAGAGACCCAGTACTTC
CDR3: CASSSIAGQETQYF

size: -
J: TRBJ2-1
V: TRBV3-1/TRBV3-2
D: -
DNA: TGTGCCAGCAGCCAAGGCGAGGGTTTTAATGAGCAGTTCTTC
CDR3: CASSQGEGFNEQFF

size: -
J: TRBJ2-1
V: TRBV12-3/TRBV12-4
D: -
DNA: TGTGCCAGCATGTGGGACACTAACAATGAGCAGTTCTTC
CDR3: CASMWDTNNEQFF

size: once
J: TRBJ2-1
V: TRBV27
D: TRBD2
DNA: TGTGCCAGCAGCTCCACCCCCGGGACTACTATCTACAATGAGCAGTTCTTC
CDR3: CASSSTPGTTIYNEQFF

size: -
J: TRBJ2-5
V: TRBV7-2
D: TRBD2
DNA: TGTGCCAGCAGCTTAGGAATAGCGGGGGGGCGAGAGACCCAGTACTTC
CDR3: CASSLGIAGGRETQYF

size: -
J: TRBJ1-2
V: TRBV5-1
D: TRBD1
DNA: TGCGCCAGCAGCCCCCCTAACTCAGGGGGTGGTGGCTACACCTTC
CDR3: CASSPPNSGGGGYTF

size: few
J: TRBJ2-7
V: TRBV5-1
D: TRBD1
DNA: TGCGCCAGCAGCCGAAGACAGGGTCCCTTGGAGGAGCAGTACTTC
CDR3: CASSRRQGPLEEQYF

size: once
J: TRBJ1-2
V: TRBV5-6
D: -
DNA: TGTGCCAGCAGCCTCGGGGTTGGCAGGGGAAACACCTATAACTATGGCTACACCTTC
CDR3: CASSLGVGRGNTYNYGYTF

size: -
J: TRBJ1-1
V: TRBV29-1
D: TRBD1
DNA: TGCAGCGTTGAAGACAGGGGGCGCGGAGCCACTGAAGCTTTCTTT
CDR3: CSVEDRGRGATEAFF